This entry lists 14 T cell receptor beta chains sequenced from one sample in a study of blood T cell repertoires in COVID-19. Profiled with immunoSEQ multiplex PCR; TCRdb holds only in-frame clones, not every one. The sample carries under 200,000 clones, roughly 80% recorded once. The source material was PBMCs or T cells enriched from blood (not recorded which). The receptors stem from a woman aged 55-70 years with acute COVID-19.

This clone appeared a few times. The chain has TRBV5-4 and TRBJ2-3; the D gene is possibly TRBD2 (5 bases). Trimming took off 5 bases at V and 5 bases at J, with 18 bases between the two ends. This CDR3 is built from 15 residues. Germline CDR1 reads SGHNT; CDR2 reads YYREEE (reference sequence). The CDR3 DNA reads TGTGCCAGCAGTTCCGATCAATGGGCGGGAGATACGCAGTATTTT. This gives the protein CASSSDQWAGDTQYF.

This clone was detected only once. V usage is TRBV7-8 and J usage is TRBJ1-5; D remains ambiguous. V lost 2 bases and J 2 bases, leaving 10 bases between the germline ends. There are 15 residues in the CDR3. Germline CDR1 and CDR2: SGHVS and FQNEAQ. The CDR3 loop reads CASSLREDGNQPQHF. The CDR3 region has the DNA TGTGCCAGCAGCTTAAGGGAGGATGGCAATCAGCCCCAGCATTTT.

V is TRBV11-3 and J is TRBJ2-3, with TRBD2 identical over 7 bases. This CDR3 is 16 amino acids long. With 1 base clipped from V and 3 bases from J, the junction kept 7 bases outside the gene matches. The germline CDR1 and CDR2 sequences are SGHNT and YENEEA. The CDR3 here is CASSLGRRERTDTQYF. CDR3 DNA: TGTGCCAGCAGCTTAGGGAGGCGGGAGAGGACAGATACGCAGTATTTT. Full variable domain (rest looked up from reference TRBV11-3 and TRBJ2-3): EAGVVQSPRYKIIEKKQPVAFWCNPISGHNTLYWYLQNLGQGPELLIRYENEEAVDDSQLPKDRFSAERLKGVDSTLKIQPAELGDSAVYLCASSLGRRERTDTQYFGPGTRLTVL.

This chain links TRBV19 with TRBJ2-7; 11 positions match TRBD2. The CDR3 runs to 15 residues. V was clipped by 5 bases and J by 3 bases; unmatched bases: 6. CDR1 is LNHDA, CDR2 SQIVND, per germline (reference sequence). CDR3 DNA sequence: TGTGCCAGTAGTTTGCCCACTAGCGGGAGCTACGAGCAGTACTTC. The encoded protein is CASSLPTSGSYEQYF.

The chain employs TRBV29-1 and TRBJ2-1; D remains unclear. Trimming pared 4 bases from V and 1 base from J, leaving 8 bases between. The CDR3 contains 13 residues. The germline V gene encodes CDR1 SQVTM and CDR2 ANQGSEA. The CDR3 sequence: CSVAGFSYNEQFF. The CDR3 bases are TGCAGCGTTGCAGGATTTTCCTACAATGAGCAGTTCTTC.

The chain combines TRBV7-2 with TRBJ1-6, with D perhaps TRBD1 (6 bases). V shed 4 bases and J shed 15 bases, with 19 bases lying between them. Germline CDR1 and CDR2: SGHTA and FQGNSA. The CDR3 spans 14 residues. The CDR3 loop reads CASSYYPGGPLLHF. The CDR3 DNA is TGTGCCAGCAGCTACTACCCTGGGGGCCCACTCCTCCACTTT. The whole variable domain, filled in from reference TRBV7-2 and TRBJ1-6, reads GAGVSQSPSNKVTEKGKDVELRCDPISGHTALYWYRQSLGQGLEFLIYFQGNSAPDKSGLPSDRFSAERTGGSVSTLTIQRTQQEDSAVYLCASSYYPGGPLLHFGNGTRLTVT.

The chain joins TRBV30 to TRBJ2-2, with a possible D match to TRBD2 (6 bases). Per the germline V gene, CDR1 is GTSNPN and CDR2 is SVGIG (reference sequence). CDR3 length equals 16 residues. V dropped 5 bases and J dropped 0 bases, with 16 bases sitting between them. CDR3 in amino acids: CAWRLMGLSNTGELFF. CDR3 DNA: TGTGCCTGGCGGCTCATGGGACTCTCGAACACCGGGGAGCTGTTTTTT. Based on the CDR3 plus reference TRBV30 and TRBJ2-2, the full variable domain is SQTIHQWPATLVQPVGSPLSLECTVEGTSNPNLYWYRQAAGRGLQLLFYSVGIGQISSEVPQNLSASRPQDRQFILSSKKLLLSDSGFYLCAWRLMGLSNTGELFFGEGSRLTVL.

V usage is TRBV9 and J usage is TRBJ1-4, with D hard to call. This CDR3 contains 15 residues. From germline, CDR1 is SGDLS and CDR2 YYNGEE. The V and J ends lost 2 bases and 0 bases respectively, with 8 bases between them. The CDR3 spells CASSVSGTTNEKLFF. The CDR3 DNA is TGTGCCAGCAGCGTGTCGGGGACAACTAATGAAAAACTGTTTTTT.

This chain connects TRBV18 to TRBJ2-3, with D unresolved. The CDR3 is 14 residues long. V dropped 0 bases and J dropped 2 bases, with 6 bases sitting between them. Germline values: CDR1 KGHSH, CDR2 LQKENI. The CDR3 region has the DNA TGTGCCAGCTCACCACCGGCTTCCACAGATACGCAGTATTTT. Translating it yields CASSPPASTDTQYF.

V gene TRBV13 combines with J gene TRBJ1-4; D gene unclear. The CDR3 contains 14 residues. CDR1 and CDR2 (germline): PRHDT, FYEKMQ (reference sequence). Trimming left V 6 bases short and J 4 bases short, with 12 bases between. The CDR3 DNA reads TGTGCCAGCAGTTACGTCCGGGATAATGAAAAACTGTTTTTT. It yields the protein CASSYVRDNEKLFF.

The sample holds one count of this clone. The chain uses TRBV28 and TRBJ1-2; D perhaps matches TRBD1 (5 bases). The CDR3 consists of 15 residues. Germline CDR1 MDHEN, CDR2 SYDVKM. V was trimmed by 7 bases and J by 4 bases, leaving 19 bases between them. The CDR3 reads CASTPDGRQRYGYTF. The CDR3 nucleotides are TGTGCCAGCACTCCCGACGGGAGACAGCGCTATGGCTACACCTTC.

This sequence joins TRBV28 and TRBJ1-3, with TRBD1 matching over 9 bases. There are 15 residues in the CDR3. Germline lookup yields CDR1 MDHEN and CDR2 SYDVKM. J was trimmed by 1 base and V by 5 bases; bases with no gene match: 3. Written as DNA, the CDR3 is TGTGCCAGCAGTGGACAGGGGATGTCTGGAAACACCATATATTTT. Amino acids: CASSGQGMSGNTIYF.

The DNA for the CDR3 is TGCGCCAGCAGCTTGGTCCCGAGAACTAATGAAAAACTGTTTTTT. It is translated as CASSLVPRTNEKLFF. The genes are TRBV5-1 and TRBJ1-4, with D hard to call. This CDR3 region has 15 residues. Germline V gene data show CDR1 as SGHRS and CDR2 as YFSETQ. V lost 0 bases, J lost 1 base, and 7 bases lay in between.

This clone was seen only a few times. The genes are TRBV4-1 and TRBJ2-2; a weak D match, TRBD2 (6 bases). The germline V and J ends were trimmed by 6 bases and 4 bases, with 6 bases remaining between them. The V gene's germline CDR1 is MGHRA and CDR2 YSYEKL. The CDR3 sequence is 12 residues long. The CDR3 protein is CASRGGTGELFF. The CDR3 DNA follows: TGCGCCAGCAGGGGGGGCACCGGGGAGCTGTTTTTT.